These 27 T cell receptor beta chains were all obtained from the same sample, sequenced in a study of yellow fever vaccine responses in identical twins. MiXCR, applied by TCRdb to the RT-PCR reads, yields one record per CDR3 protein. This sample has about 19,000 distinct CDR3 sequences, with around 70% found just once. This specimen consisted of T cells from blood (PBMCs), unsorted or a sorted subset (not recorded which), obtained before or after yellow fever vaccination (not recorded which). The source of these receptors is a woman under 30 who received the yellow fever vaccine.

This clonotype has a single count. The chain couples TRBV11-3 to TRBJ2-1, with 10 bases lining up with TRBD2. The CDR3 sequence is 17 residues long. V was clipped by 5 bases and J by 2 bases; unmatched bases: 9. CDR1 is SGHNT and CDR2 is YENEEA in the germline V gene. CDR3 protein: CASSPLAGERPYNEQFF. In DNA, the CDR3 is TGTGCCAGCAGCCCCCTAGCGGGAGAGCGCCCCTACAATGAGCAGTTCTTC.

This clonotype was counted between two and nine times. J is TRBJ2-1 and V is TRBV19; weak D call: TRBD1 (6 bases). Germline loops: CDR1 LNHDA, CDR2 SQIVND (reference sequence). The CDR3 totals 14 residues. Deletions cut 7 bases from V and 3 bases from J, with 13 bases between. The CDR3 sequence: CASNVGQLYNEQFF. Here the CDR3 DNA reads TGTGCCAGTAATGTAGGACAGCTCTACAATGAGCAGTTCTTC.

The V gene is TRBV5-4, the J gene TRBJ2-3; D is perhaps TRBD2 (5 bases). The CDR3 consists of 16 residues. CDR1 is SGHNT and CDR2 is YYREEE in the germline V gene (reference sequence). The V end lost 0 bases, the J end lost 2 bases, and 13 bases lay between the germline ends. The CDR3 is CASSLASGVNTDTQYF. The DNA of the CDR3 is TGTGCCAGCAGCTTGGCTTCCGGGGTGAACACAGATACGCAGTATTTT.

V is TRBV15 and J is TRBJ2-7; tentative D call: TRBD1 (6 bases). V lost 1 base to trimming and J lost 0 bases, with 16 bases between them. The CDR3 has 17 amino acids. Germline values: CDR1 LNHNV, CDR2 YYDKDF (reference sequence). In nucleotides, the CDR3 is TGTGCCACCAGCAGAGGGACCCCCGGGACACACTCCTACGAGCAGTACTTC. It specifies CATSRGTPGTHSYEQYF.

This clonotype was counted between two and nine times. The rearrangement links TRBV5-1 to TRBJ2-3; 11 bases map to TRBD1. After removal of 4 bases from V and 6 bases from J, the junction contained 7 bases not matched to a gene. The CDR3 covers 15 residues. Germline lookup yields CDR1 SGHRS and CDR2 YFSETQ. This chain's CDR3 is CASSRTGGLTDTQYF. In nucleotides, the CDR3 is TGCGCCAGCAGCCGGACAGGGGGCTTAACTGATACGCAGTATTTT.

The rearrangement links TRBV11-3 to TRBJ2-5; 7 bases map to TRBD1. The CDR3 spans 15 residues. The germline V gene has CDR1 SGHNT and CDR2 YENEEA. The V segment lost 4 bases and the J segment 1 base; nucleotides outside the gene matches: 6. The CDR3: CASSSLTGFQETQYF. The CDR3 DNA reads TGTGCCAGCAGCTCACTGACAGGGTTCCAAGAGACCCAGTACTTC. Full variable domain (remainder filled in from reference TRBV11-3 and TRBJ2-5): EAGVVQSPRYKIIEKKQPVAFWCNPISGHNTLYWYLQNLGQGPELLIRYENEEAVDDSQLPKDRFSAERLKGVDSTLKIQPAELGDSAVYLCASSSLTGFQETQYFGPGTRLLVL.

This clonotype was seen a handful of times. The CDR3 sequence is CSASLAGASTDTQYF. The CDR3 DNA follows: TGCAGTGCTAGTTTAGCGGGGGCCAGCACAGATACGCAGTATTTT. The chain is built from TRBV20-1 and TRBJ2-3; 9 bases map to TRBD2. The CDR3 is made up of 15 amino acids. Looked up from germline, CDR1 is DFQATT and CDR2 is SNEGSKA (reference sequence). Losses at the gene ends were 3 bases for V and 0 bases for J; bases not matched to a gene: 4.

This clonotype was recorded a few times. CDR3 region: CASSITGGAFF. The CDR3 DNA follows: TGTGCCAGCAGCATAACAGGGGGAGCTTTCTTT. This chain joins TRBV28 and TRBJ1-1, with TRBD1 matching over 8 bases. J was trimmed by 10 bases and V by 6 bases; bases with no gene match: 4. The CDR3 consists of 11 residues. Per germline, CDR1 MDHEN and CDR2 SYDVKM.

The chain links TRBV18 to TRBJ2-1; 9 nucleotides agree with TRBD2. The CDR3 is made up of 16 amino acids. After removal of 0 bases from V and 10 bases from J, the junction contained 10 bases not matched to a gene. Germline V CDR1 and CDR2: KGHSH, LQKENI. The CDR3 coding sequence is TGTGCCAGCTCACCACCTTCTAGCGGGATATCGAACGAGCAGTTCTTC. Amino acid sequence: CASSPPSSGISNEQFF.

In this sample, this clonotype turned up a few times. The chain combines TRBV6-5 with TRBJ2-1, with D maybe TRBD1 (6 bases). From germline, CDR1 is MNHEY and CDR2 SVGAGI. CDR3 length: 14 residues. V was cut by 3 bases and J by 6 bases, with 12 bases left in between. Here the CDR3 DNA reads TGTGCCAGCAGTTATGGGCAGGGGCCCAATGAGCAGTTCTTC. This sequence encodes CASSYGQGPNEQFF.

This clonotype turned up a few times. The V gene is TRBV10-1, the J gene TRBJ2-1; the D gene is possibly TRBD2 (5 bases). Germline V gene sequence: CDR1 WNHNN, CDR2 SYGVQD (reference sequence). With 2 bases removed from V and 3 bases from J, the gap between germline ends came to 11 bases. The CDR3 runs to 15 residues. The CDR3 sequence is CASSEGQRSYNEQFF. The CDR3 nucleotides are TGCGCCAGCAGTGAGGGCCAGCGGAGCTACAATGAGCAGTTCTTC.

In its sample, this clonotype was seen a few times. This chain joins TRBV12-3 or TRBV12-4 and TRBJ1-5; D ambiguous. Between the trimmed V and J ends, which lost 2 bases and 2 bases, there was a span of 4 bases. This CDR3 is built from 13 residues. The CDR3 sequence: CASSLRGNQPQHF. The CDR3 bases are TGTGCCAGCAGTTTAAGGGGCAATCAGCCCCAGCATTTT.

This chain connects TRBV12-3 or TRBV12-4 to TRBJ2-3; D is ambiguous. The CDR3 has 13 amino acids. V shed 3 bases and J shed 2 bases, with 6 bases lying between them. The DNA for the CDR3 is TGTGCCAGCAGTTTTCCTTTCACAGATACGCAGTATTTT. It codes for CASSFPFTDTQYF.

Remarks on this clonotype: An end of the junction does not agree with germline; a read error may underlie this. This chain links TRBV29-1 with TRBJ2-7, with 7 bases fitting TRBD2. The length of the CDR3 is 11 residues. Germline-derived CDR1 and CDR2 are SQVTM and ANQGSEA. CDR3 nucleotides: TGCAGCGTTGGGGAGGGGAGGGGATCCTCTTTC. It specifies CSVGEGRGSSF.

The rearrangement joins TRBV20-1 to TRBJ1-3, with a tentative D call TRBD1 (5 bases). This CDR3 has 14 residues. The V and J ends lost 3 bases and 0 bases respectively, with 9 bases between them. CDR1 and CDR2 from the germline V gene are DFQATT and SNEGSKA (reference sequence). The CDR3 protein is CSASPGLSGNTIYF. The CDR3 bases are TGCAGTGCTAGCCCAGGGCTCTCTGGAAACACCATATATTTT.

V usage is TRBV20-1 and J usage is TRBJ2-7, with D perhaps matching TRBD1 or TRBD2 (5 bases each). Germline V gene lookup returns CDR1 DFQATT and CDR2 SNEGSKA (reference sequence). This CDR3 contains 12 residues. Trimming left V 4 bases short and J 2 bases short, with 9 bases between. For the CDR3, the DNA is TGCAGTGCTAAACAGGAGGCCTACGAGCAGTACTTC. Its protein is CSAKQEAYEQYF.

V gene TRBV13 combines with J gene TRBJ1-6, with D tentatively TRBD1 (5 bases). This CDR3 contains 14 residues. V lost 4 bases and J 5 bases, leaving 9 bases between the germline ends. CDR1 and CDR2 (germline): PRHDT, FYEKMQ (reference sequence). CDR3 loop: CASSSGTNNSPLHF. The CDR3 DNA follows: TGTGCCAGCAGCTCCGGGACGAATAATTCACCCCTCCACTTT.

This chain connects TRBV7-9 to TRBJ1-2, with D uncertain. This CDR3 comprises 11 residues. V lost 5 bases to trimming and J lost 9 bases, with 10 bases between them. CDR1 and CDR2 from the germline V gene are SEHNR and FQNEAQ (reference sequence). The CDR3 DNA reads as TGTGCCAGCAGCCCTCTAGGGAGCTACACCTTC. It encodes CASSPLGSYTF.

The chain links TRBV12-3 or TRBV12-4 to TRBJ2-1; D may be TRBD2 (6 bases). The length of the CDR3 is 13 residues. Trimming shortened V by 3 bases and J by 9 bases, and 12 bases separated the two germline ends. Here the CDR3 reads CASSFLADGEQFF. The CDR3 nucleotides read TGTGCCAGCAGTTTCTTAGCGGACGGTGAGCAGTTCTTC.

The chain uses TRBV11-3 and TRBJ2-7, with 12 bases matching TRBD2. This CDR3 spans 17 amino acids. V lost 3 bases and J lost 0; bases outside the gene matches: 6. The germline V gene encodes CDR1 SGHNT and CDR2 YENEEA. The CDR3 nucleotides are TGTGCCAGCAGCTTCAGGACTAGCGGGGTCAACTCCTACGAGCAGTACTTC. This gives the protein CASSFRTSGVNSYEQYF.

The chain is built from TRBV29-1 and TRBJ1-1; D may be TRBD1 (5 bases). Germline CDR1 SQVTM, CDR2 ANQGSEA. V gave up 8 bases and J gave up 0 bases, with 13 bases separating them. This CDR3 comprises 13 residues. The CDR3 coding sequence is TGCAGCACGGGCCCAGGGTTGAACACTGAAGCTTTCTTT. Translated: CSTGPGLNTEAFF.

This sequence joins TRBV18 and TRBJ2-7; 7 nucleotides agree with TRBD2. The length of the CDR3 is 15 residues. Trimming cost V 4 bases and J 7 bases; bases outside gene matches: 13. CDR1 and CDR2 (germline): KGHSH, LQKENI. CDR3 sequence: CASSRTGTTSDEQYV. The CDR3 DNA follows: TGTGCCAGCTCACGAACCGGGACTACAAGCGATGAGCAGTACGTC.

This clonotype occurred a few times. V and J are TRBV12-3 or TRBV12-4 and TRBJ2-3; 9 nucleotides line up with TRBD1. The ends lost 6 bases at V and 8 bases at J; junction bases unmatched: 12. This CDR3 is built from 15 residues. CDR3 nucleotides: TGTGCCAGCAGAAGCATGACAGGGGGTTTCGTTACGCAGTATTTT. Amino acids: CASRSMTGGFVTQYF.

The gene calls are TRBV18 and TRBJ2-7, with 15 positions matching TRBD2. The CDR3 spans 17 residues. Per the germline V gene, CDR1 is KGHSH and CDR2 is LQKENI. The J segment lost 3 bases and the V segment lost 5 bases, leaving 8 bases of the junction unmatched. The CDR3 coding sequence is TGTGCCAGCTCATCAGGACTAGCGGGAGGGTCCCTCTACGAGCAGTACTTC. It translates to CASSSGLAGGSLYEQYF.

Worth noting for this clonotype: One end of the junction does not line up with germline, which may come from a read error. The chain uses TRBV5-1 and TRBJ2-1; TRBD2 is a possible D gene (6 bases). The CDR3 has 18 residues. CDR1 and CDR2 from the germline V gene are SGHRS and YFSETQ. CDR3 amino acids: CSSSLMGGPRLLLNEQFF. CDR3 in DNA: TGCTCCAGCAGCTTGATGGGGGGTCCGAGACTACTACTCAATGAGCAGTTCTTC. Full variable domain (missing parts from reference TRBV5-1 and TRBJ2-1): KAGVTQTPRYLIKTRGQQVTLSCSPISGHRSVSWYQQTPGQGLQFLFEYFSETQRNKGNFPGRFSGRQFSNSRSEMNVSTLELGDSALYLCSSSLMGGPRLLLNEQFFGPGTRLTVL.

The rearrangement links TRBV5-5 to TRBJ1-2; TRBD1 aligns across 8 bases. This CDR3 is built from 16 residues. V lost 1 base to trimming and J lost 7 bases; unmatched junction nucleotides: 12. Germline V gene data show CDR1 as SGHKS and CDR2 as YYEKEE (reference sequence). The CDR3 reads CASSLTLDRGGGGYTF. DNA of the CDR3: TGTGCCAGCAGCTTGACACTCGACAGGGGCGGGGGTGGCTACACCTTC.

J is TRBJ2-1 and V is TRBV29-1; TRBD2 matches 10 bases. The V gene end was trimmed by 5 bases and the J gene end by 9 bases; junction bases not matched to a gene: 7. This CDR3 is built from 13 residues. CDR1 is SQVTM and CDR2 is ANQGSEA in the germline V gene. The CDR3 spells CSVLSGRQGEQFF. The CDR3 DNA reads TGCAGCGTTCTTAGCGGGAGGCAGGGTGAGCAGTTCTTC.